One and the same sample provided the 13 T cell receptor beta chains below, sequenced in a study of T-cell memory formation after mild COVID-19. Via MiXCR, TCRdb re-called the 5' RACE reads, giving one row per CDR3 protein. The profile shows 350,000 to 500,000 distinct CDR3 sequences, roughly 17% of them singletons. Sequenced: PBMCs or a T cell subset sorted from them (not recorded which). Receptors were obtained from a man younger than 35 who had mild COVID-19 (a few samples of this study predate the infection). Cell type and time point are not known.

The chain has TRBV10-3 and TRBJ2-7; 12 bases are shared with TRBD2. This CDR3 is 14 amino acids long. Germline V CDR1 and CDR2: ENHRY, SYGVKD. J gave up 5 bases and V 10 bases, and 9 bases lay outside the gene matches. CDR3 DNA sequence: TGTGCCACCCGGACTAGCGGGGTTAGGAACGAGCAGTACTTC. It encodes CATRTSGVRNEQYF.

CDR3 sequence reads: CASSMRGLNEAFF. CDR3 nucleotide sequence: TGTGCCAGTAGTATGCGGGGTCTCAACGAAGCTTTCTTT. The chain joins TRBV19 to TRBJ1-1, with no clear D. CDR1 and CDR2 (germline): LNHDA, SQIVND (reference sequence). The CDR3 sequence is 13 residues long. Trimming left V 3 bases short and J 8 bases short, with 13 bases between. The whole variable domain, remainder taken from reference TRBV19 and TRBJ1-1, is DGGITQSPKYLFRKEGQNVTLSCEQNLNHDAMYWYRQDPGQGLRLIYYSQIVNDFQKGDIAEGYSVSREKKESFPLTVTSAQKNPTAFYLCASSMRGLNEAFFGQGTRLTVV.

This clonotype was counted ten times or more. CDR3 in DNA: TGCGCCAGCAGCTTGGGGGCACAGGGGGCAGGTACTGAAGCTTTCTTT. This codes for CASSLGAQGAGTEAFF. The chain couples TRBV5-1 to TRBJ1-1; TRBD1 matches at 9 bases. The V segment lost 0 bases and the J segment 5 bases; nucleotides outside the gene matches: 8. Germline V gene data show CDR1 as SGHRS and CDR2 as YFSETQ. CDR3 length: 16 amino acids.

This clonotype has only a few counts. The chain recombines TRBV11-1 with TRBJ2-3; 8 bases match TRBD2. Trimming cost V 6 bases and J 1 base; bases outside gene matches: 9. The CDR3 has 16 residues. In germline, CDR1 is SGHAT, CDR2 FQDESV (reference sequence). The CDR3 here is CASRTPRGAGTDTQYF. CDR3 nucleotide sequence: TGTGCCAGCAGAACTCCGCGGGGGGCCGGCACAGATACGCAGTATTTT.

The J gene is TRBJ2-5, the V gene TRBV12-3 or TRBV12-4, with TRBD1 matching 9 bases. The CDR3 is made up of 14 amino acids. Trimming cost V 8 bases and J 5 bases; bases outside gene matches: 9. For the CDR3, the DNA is TGTGCCAGCGGCTGGACAGGGGACGGGGAGACCCAGTACTTC. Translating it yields CASGWTGDGETQYF.

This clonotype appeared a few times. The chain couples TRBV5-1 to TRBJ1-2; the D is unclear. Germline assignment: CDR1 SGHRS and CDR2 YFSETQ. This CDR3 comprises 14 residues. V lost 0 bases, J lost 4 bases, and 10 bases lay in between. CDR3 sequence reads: CASSLEGVIYGYTF. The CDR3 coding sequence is TGCGCCAGCAGCTTGGAGGGAGTAATCTATGGCTACACCTTC.

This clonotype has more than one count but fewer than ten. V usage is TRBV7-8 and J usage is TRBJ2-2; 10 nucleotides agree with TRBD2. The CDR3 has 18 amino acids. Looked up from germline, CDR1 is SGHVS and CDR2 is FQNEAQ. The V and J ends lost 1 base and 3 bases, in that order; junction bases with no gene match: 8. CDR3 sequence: CASSLGLAGTGYTGELFF. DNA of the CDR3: TGTGCCAGCAGCTTAGGACTAGCGGGCACAGGGTACACCGGGGAGCTGTTTTTT.

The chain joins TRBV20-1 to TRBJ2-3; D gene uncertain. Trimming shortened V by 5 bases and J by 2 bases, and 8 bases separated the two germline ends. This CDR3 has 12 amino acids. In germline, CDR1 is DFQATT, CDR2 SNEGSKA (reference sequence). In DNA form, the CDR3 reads TGCAGTGCTCCCGAGCCCACAGATACGCAGTATTTT. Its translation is CSAPEPTDTQYF.

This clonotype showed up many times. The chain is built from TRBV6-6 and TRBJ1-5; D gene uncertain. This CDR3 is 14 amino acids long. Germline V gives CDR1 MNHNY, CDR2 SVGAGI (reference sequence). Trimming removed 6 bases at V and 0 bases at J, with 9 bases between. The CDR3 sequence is CASSPSDSNQPQHF. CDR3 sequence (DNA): TGTGCCAGCAGCCCCAGCGATAGCAATCAGCCCCAGCATTTT.

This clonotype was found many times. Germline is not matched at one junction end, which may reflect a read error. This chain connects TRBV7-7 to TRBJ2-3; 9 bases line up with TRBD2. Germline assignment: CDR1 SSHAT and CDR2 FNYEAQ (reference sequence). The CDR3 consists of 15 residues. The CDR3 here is CASSPSGGTTDTQYF. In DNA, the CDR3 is TGTGCTAGCAGCCCCAGCGGGGGGACCACAGATACGCAGTATTTT.

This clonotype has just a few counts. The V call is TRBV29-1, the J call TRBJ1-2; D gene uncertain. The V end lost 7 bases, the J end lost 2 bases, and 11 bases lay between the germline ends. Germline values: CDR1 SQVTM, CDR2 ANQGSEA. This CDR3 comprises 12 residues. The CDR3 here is CSALNQNYGYTF. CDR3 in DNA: TGCAGCGCCCTCAACCAAAACTATGGCTACACCTTC.

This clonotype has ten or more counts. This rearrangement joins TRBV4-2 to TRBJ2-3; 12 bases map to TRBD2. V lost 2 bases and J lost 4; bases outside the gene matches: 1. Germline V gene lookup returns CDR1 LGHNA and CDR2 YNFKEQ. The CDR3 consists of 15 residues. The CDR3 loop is CASSQTSGGPDTQYF. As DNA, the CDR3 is TGTGCCAGCAGCCAAACTAGCGGGGGGCCAGATACGCAGTATTTT.

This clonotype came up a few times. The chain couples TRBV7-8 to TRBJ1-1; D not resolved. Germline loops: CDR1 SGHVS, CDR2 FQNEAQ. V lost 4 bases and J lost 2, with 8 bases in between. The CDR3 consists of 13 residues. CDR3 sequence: CASSSYSNTEAFF. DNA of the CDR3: TGTGCCAGCAGCTCGTATAGTAACACTGAAGCTTTCTTT.